This is a list of T cell receptor beta chains from one sample in a study of T-cell memory formation after mild COVID-19. TCRdb processed the 5' RACE reads anew with MiXCR; each CDR3 protein has one entry. This table holds fewer than 95,000 distinct CDR3 sequences, about 13% found once. Sequencing was carried out using PBMCs or a T cell subset sorted from them (not recorded which). The receptor source for this set is an adult woman who had mild COVID-19 (a few samples of this study predate the infection). Cell type and time point are not known. Each CDR3 is given with its conserved first and last residue. D genes are given only for firm matches. A clone size is listed for some rows: how often the clone was seen (once, few, many), or a class if it is expanded.

TGTGCCAGCAGCGTACTATTGGCGCGGGATGAGCAGTTCTTC CASSVLLARDEQFF TRBJ2-1 TRBV7-9 - -
TGTGCCAGCAGCCACCCCGGGGAGCTGTTTTTT CASSHPGELFF TRBJ2-2 TRBV12-3/TRBV12-4 - -
TGCAGCGTACTGGACAGTCTGAACACTGAAGCTTTCTTT CSVLDSLNTEAFF TRBJ1-1 TRBV29-1 - -
TGTGCCACCAGCAGAGAGGGGGTACAAGAGACCCAGTACTTC CATSREGVQETQYF TRBJ2-5 TRBV15 - -
TGCAGTGCTAGAGATCGGCGGGAATCATACAATGAGCAGTTCTTC CSARDRRESYNEQFF TRBJ2-1 TRBV20-1 - many
TGTGCCAGAGGACAGGGGCGAAATCAGCCCCAGCATTTT CARGQGRNQPQHF TRBJ1-5 TRBV12-3/TRBV12-4 TRBD1 -
TGTGCCTGGGCGACAGGGGGTGGAGAGACCCAGTACTTC CAWATGGGETQYF TRBJ2-5 TRBV30 TRBD1 few
TGTGCCAGCAGTGACGGGCTAGCGAGCCACGAGCAGTACTTC CASSDGLASHEQYF TRBJ2-7 TRBV25-1 - -
TGTGCCAGCAGCTTGGCGGGGGGAGTGGGGGTAGGCTACAATGAGCAGTTCTTC CASSLAGGVGVGYNEQFF TRBJ2-1 TRBV5-6 TRBD2 -
TGCGCCAGCAGCGGAGGACAGGGATCCTACGAGCAGTACTTC CASSGGQGSYEQYF TRBJ2-7 TRBV5-1 TRBD1 few
TGTGCCAGCAGCTTAGCGGGAGCTTGGGAGCAGTACTTC CASSLAGAWEQYF TRBJ2-7 TRBV5-6 TRBD2 -
TGCAGTGCTATCCTCCCCGAGGGCTTCAGATCGAGCTCCTACGAGCAGTACTTC CSAILPEGFRSSSYEQYF TRBJ2-7 TRBV20-1 - -
TGCAGCGTTGAAGCGGCGGGGTACAATGAGCAGTTCTTC CSVEAAGYNEQFF TRBJ2-1 TRBV29-1 - few
TGCAGCGTTGACGGGCAGAAAGAGACCCAGTACTTC CSVDGQKETQYF TRBJ2-5 TRBV29-1 - many